Listed below are T cell receptor beta chains from one sample, sequenced in a study of neurological immune-mediated disorders. TCRdb re-called the 5' RACE reads with MiXCR, one entry per CDR3 protein. The sample contains 39,000 or so distinct CDR3 sequences, 4.8% of which appear only once. Sequenced input: CD4+ T cells from blood. These TCRs come from a man aged 18 to 30 in good health. Each CDR3 is given with its conserved first and last residue. D genes are given only for firm matches. Only some rows state a clone size, as once, few, many or a class for expanded clones.

j_call | clone_size | v_call | d_call | cdr3_nt | cdr3_aa
TRBJ1-1 | - | TRBV20-1 | - | TGCAGTGCTAGAGATCCTTGGACAGCAGATGAAGCTTTCTTT | CSARDPWTADEAFF
TRBJ2-1 | many | TRBV9 | - | TGTGCCAGCAGCGTACTTTCGTTGCGGGGACACAATGAGCAGTTCTTC | CASSVLSLRGHNEQFF
TRBJ1-4 | many | TRBV29-1 | - | TGCAGCGTTGGAGGGGTCACCGAAAAACTGTTTTTT | CSVGGVTEKLFF
TRBJ1-5 | many | TRBV27 | - | TGTGCCAGCAGTTTGGTAGGGCATCGCCAGCCCCAGCATTTT | CASSLVGHRQPQHF
TRBJ1-5 | many | TRBV3-1 | - | TGTGCCAGCAGCCAAGAGGACAATCAGCCCCAGCATTTT | CASSQEDNQPQHF
TRBJ2-1 | many | TRBV20-1 | TRBD2 | TGCAGTGCGCCGACTAGCGGGGACTACAATGAGCAGTTCTTC | CSAPTSGDYNEQFF
TRBJ2-5 | many | TRBV5-1 | - | TGCGCCAGCAGTACGAACGGAGAGACCCAGTACTTC | CASSTNGETQYF
TRBJ1-2 | many | TRBV5-6 | TRBD1 | TGTGCCAGCAGCGCGATACGACAGGGAGTTAACTATGGCTACACCTTC | CASSAIRQGVNYGYTF
TRBJ1-3 | many | TRBV7-9 | - | TGTGCCAGCAGCTTGCAGGGAGGAGGAAACACCATATATTTT | CASSLQGGGNTIYF
TRBJ2-2 | many | TRBV5-1 | - | TGCGCCAGCAGCGCGACCGGGACACCAGGCACCGGGGAGCTGTTTTTT | CASSATGTPGTGELFF
TRBJ1-1 | many | TRBV6-5 | - | TGTGCCAGCTCGCGAGCGGTGAACACTGAAGCTTTCTTT | CASSRAVNTEAFF
TRBJ2-5 | - | TRBV5-1 | TRBD2 | TGCGCCAGCAGGAAGGAACTAGCGGGGGGCCAAGAGACCCAGTACTTC | CASRKELAGGQETQYF
TRBJ2-3 | many | TRBV7-2 | TRBD1 | TGTGCCAGCAGCTTAGGGGGGACAGGGTCGGGAGATACGCAGTATTTT | CASSLGGTGSGDTQYF
TRBJ1-2 | many | TRBV4-1 | TRBD1 | TGCGCCAGCAGCCAATCGGAGGGGGCGAATGGCTACACCTTC | CASSQSEGANGYTF
TRBJ1-5 | many | TRBV7-6 | TRBD1 | TGTGCCAGCAGCTTGGGGACAGGGAGCAATCAGCCCCAGCATTTT | CASSLGTGSNQPQHF
TRBJ1-4 | many | TRBV20-1 | - | TGCAGTGCGGCCGGGAGGGCCACTAATGAAAAACTGTTTTTT | CSAAGRATNEKLFF
TRBJ1-1 | many | TRBV12-3/TRBV12-4 | TRBD1 | TGTGCCAGCAGTTTGGGACAGTCGAACACTGAAGCTTTCTTT | CASSLGQSNTEAFF
TRBJ1-2 | many | TRBV9 | - | TGTGCCAGCAGCGCTTCCCCCCGGGCCGAGGGGGGCTACACCTTC | CASSASPRAEGGYTF
TRBJ1-4 | many | TRBV5-1 | - | TGCGCCAGCAGCTTGGGGCAGACAACTAATGAAAAACTGTTTTTT | CASSLGQTTNEKLFF
TRBJ2-7 | - | TRBV24-1 | TRBD2 | TGTGTCACCAGTGATGGAACTAGCGGTGCCTACGAGCAGTACTTC | CVTSDGTSGAYEQYF
TRBJ1-1 | many | TRBV7-9 | - | TGTGCCAGCAGCTTATCGGGGGGGAACACTGAAGCTTTCTTT | CASSLSGGNTEAFF
TRBJ2-7 | few | TRBV6-1 | - | TGTGCCAGCAGTGAAACGGCAGGCTCCTACGAGCAGTACTTC | CASSETAGSYEQYF
TRBJ1-5 | many | TRBV9 | - | TGTGCCAGCAGCTCTGGACTGGGGAATCAGCCCCAGCATTTT | CASSSGLGNQPQHF
TRBJ1-1 | many | TRBV7-2 | TRBD1 | TGTGCCAGCAGCCTCCTGAGCGGGACAGGGGGCACTGAAGCTTTCTTT | CASSLLSGTGGTEAFF
TRBJ1-1 | - | TRBV5-1 | - | TGCGCCAGCAGCGACCCACGGGGGGGCACTGAAGCTTTCTTT | CASSDPRGGTEAFF
TRBJ2-1 | many | TRBV6-5 | - | TGTGCCAGCACCTACAGGGCATCATCTGAGCAGTTCTTC | CASTYRASSEQFF
TRBJ1-1 | many | TRBV6-6 | - | TGTGCCAGCACCTATTCGGCAGGGGCCACTGAAGCTTTCTTT | CASTYSAGATEAFF
TRBJ2-1 | medium-sized | TRBV5-1 | - | TGCGCCAGCGGGACCGAACGGAATGAGCAGTTCTTC | CASGTERNEQFF
TRBJ1-3 | many | TRBV5-1 | - | TGCGCCAGCAGCGCATCGTCCAGCTCTGGAAACACCATATATTTT | CASSASSSSGNTIYF
TRBJ1-1 | many | TRBV9 | - | TGTGCCAGCAGCGTGACGGGGGCGAACACTGAAGCTTTCTTT | CASSVTGANTEAFF
TRBJ1-2 | many | TRBV7-6 | TRBD1 | TGTGCCAGCAGCTCATACAGGGGGCTTGATGGCTACACCTTC | CASSSYRGLDGYTF
TRBJ2-6 | many | TRBV5-1 | - | TGCGCCAGCAGCGCCCGACCAGGGGGGCGGTCTGGGGCCAACGTCCTGACTTTC | CASSARPGGRSGANVLTF
TRBJ2-2 | many | TRBV5-1 | TRBD1 | TGCGCCAGCAGCTACGGACAGGGGGGGGAGCTGTTTTTT | CASSYGQGGELFF
TRBJ2-3 | many | TRBV29-1 | - | TGCAGCGTTGATCGCCAGGACACAGATACGCAGTATTTT | CSVDRQDTDTQYF
TRBJ2-5 | many | TRBV29-1 | - | TGCAGCGCCGCCCCACTCCTGATTCAAGAGACCCAGTACTTC | CSAAPLLIQETQYF
TRBJ1-1 | - | TRBV12-3/TRBV12-4 | - | TGTGCCAGCAGCCGGGGGAAAGCTGAAGCTTTATTT | CASSRGKAEALF
TRBJ2-5 | once | TRBV5-1 | - | TGCGCCAGCAGCCCCCTTGGGATGGAGACCCAGTACTTC | CASSPLGMETQYF
TRBJ1-5 | many | TRBV7-6 | TRBD1 | TGTGCCAGCAGCTTATTCGCGGGACAGGAAGGTCAGCCCCAGCATTTT | CASSLFAGQEGQPQHF
TRBJ2-5 | many | TRBV7-6 | - | TGTGCCAGCAGCTTAGTGTCACAGACTATAGAGACCCAGTACTTC | CASSLVSQTIETQYF
TRBJ2-4 | many | TRBV6-1 | TRBD1 | TGTGCCAGCAGTGAAGCGGGACAGGGGGTTAGAAACATTCAGTACTTC | CASSEAGQGVRNIQYF
TRBJ2-7 | many | TRBV27 | - | TGTGCCAGCAGACCCGTTGTGTGGGACGGCTACGAGCAGTACTTC | CASRPVVWDGYEQYF
TRBJ1-1 | many | TRBV3-1 | - | TGTGCCAGCAGCCAAGGCCAGGGACCCACTGAAGCTTTCTTT | CASSQGQGPTEAFF
TRBJ2-2 | many | TRBV10-3 | - | TGTGCCATGGGTCACAGGGACACCGGGGAGCTGTTTTTT | CAMGHRDTGELFF
TRBJ2-7 | - | TRBV3-1 | - | TGTGCCAGCAGCCAGGGGGGAAAAGGGATTGACGAGCAGTACTTC | CASSQGGKGIDEQYF
TRBJ2-7 | many | TRBV28 | - | TGTGCCAGCAGTTTGCAACCGAGCTCCTACGAGCAGTACTTC | CASSLQPSSYEQYF